Sequencing of this TCR beta chain was carried out in a study of blood T cells in healthy people across ages (dated by TCRdb to between 2015 and 2016). About the full investigation: In model experiments, template switching captured roughly one uniquely barcoded TCR beta cDNA molecule for every two T cells. The donors were split into four age groups: young (average approximately 16 years), middle-aged (nearly 40), aged (over 55) and long-lived (under 90). For two donors (one aged 18 to 30 and one aged 80 or older), the study analyzed two additional independent replicas of 1 million unique cDNA reads from the same blood draw. The study measured age-related changes in TCR beta repertoire diversity using deep sequencing normalized with unique cDNA molecular identifiers. To avoid experimental bias, donors of different ages were spread randomly across the sequencing lanes.

Receptors were amplified or captured by 5' RACE. The data were produced on an Illumina HiSeq 2500. The second PCR ran for about 6 to 11 cycles and used a J-beta primer mix along with a sample-barcoded 5' primer. A unique molecular identifier was introduced onto each TCR beta cDNA molecule by a template-switch 5' adaptor carrying 12 random nucleotides. Each sample yielded at least 3 million CDR3-containing paired-end reads. All of the RNA was converted into first-strand cDNA using the Mint cDNA synthesis kit, with a TRBC-specific oligonucleotide serving as the primer. Following uracil-DNA glycosylase treatment, a first 18-cycle PCR with universal primers M1SS and BC2_uni_R was performed on all cDNA. From the authors' description of their analysis: For normalization, 1 million high-quality reads, each with a distinct molecular identifier, were randomly selected from each sample. Instead of being binned into consensus sequences, reads with shared molecular identifiers were discarded. MiTCR, run with a Q25 quality threshold and the strictest error-elimination algorithm, handled CDR3 identification, clonotype clustering and error correction. A nonparametric unseen species model with Euler transformation was used to estimate a lower bound on total TCR beta diversity. TCRdb handled the public reads itself, with Q25 trimming in fastp and clone calling in MiXCR, and kept productive beta chains. Each entry merges the rows of one CDR3 protein and shows their most common DNA and genes. The V and J calls, along with clone size, are taken from TCRdb and not from the paper's own processing. The sample table shows fewer than 2,000,000 distinct CDR3 sequences, and roughly 32% are seen once. Approximately 11% of the sample is taken by the ten largest.

Donors were about 36 systemically healthy Caucasian individuals from Russia aged roughly 6 to 90 years. Around 10 milliliters of peripheral blood were drawn from each donor into EDTA-treated Vacutainer tubes. PBMCs were isolated by Ficoll-Paque density-gradient centrifugation, with at least 6.5 million obtained per sample. Trizol reagent was used to extract total RNA from the PBMCs, yielding at least 6 micrograms per sample. For every donor, an aliquot of PBMCs went through flow cytometry to measure the percentages of naive CD45RAhigh/CD27high T cells. From the cysteine through the phenylalanine, the CDR3 covers 14 amino acids. Of the read, only the CDR3 DNA is kept; its 42 bases are in frame from base 1. Sequences LGHNA (CDR1) and YNFKEQ (CDR2) are obtained from the germline V gene. The junction carries 13 bases between V and J, which are trimmed by 5 bases and 6 bases respectively. A word on this clonotype: The antigen it recognizes is unknown. The sample holds no much larger clone one base away, and base qualities are not on file.

The investigation overall reported the following: Estimates of total diversity based on one million sequenced T cells were considered lower bounds and underestimates. Since profiling was done on bulk unsorted PBMCs, naive and antigen-experienced compartments could not be conclusively compared. Observed TCR beta diversity per million T cells fell roughly linearly with age, and a significant reduction was already apparent by age roughly 40. A strong correlation was found between observed TCR beta diversity and the percentage of naive T cells measured by flow cytometry. Because the CMV infection status of the donors was unknown, age-related changes in expanded clonotypes may potentially have been confounded. Compared with the aged group, more naive CD4+ T cells, fewer expanded clones and increased TCR diversity were shown by the long-lived group, suggesting age selection.

This receptor was taken from a woman in her 30s in good health. The sample taken for sequencing was blood. The V gene is TRBV4-2 and the J gene is TRBJ1-4; no D gene call is confident. At the DNA level, the sequence is TGTGCCAGCAGCGCCGGAGACGCGCATGAAAAACTGTTTTTT. This yields the protein CASSAGDAHEKLFF.